Below, 8 T cell receptor beta chains from the same sample are listed, as sequenced in a study of blood T cell repertoires in COVID-19. Produced via immunoSEQ multiplex PCR; TCRdb's table is partial and in-frame only. The repertoire holds roughly 260,000 clones, with 70% to 85% as singletons. Sequenced sample: peripheral blood. The receptors come from a woman of 80 years or more with active or convalescent COVID-19.

In this sample, this clone turned up a few times. The rearrangement uses TRBV6-5 and TRBJ1-1; perhaps TRBD1 as D (6 bases). This CDR3 contains 15 residues. Looked up from germline, CDR1 is MNHEY and CDR2 is SVGAGI. Deletions cut 5 bases from V and 6 bases from J, with 19 bases between. This chain's CDR3 is CASSTGSWLGAEAFF. The CDR3 DNA is TGTGCCAGCAGTACAGGGAGTTGGCTGGGCGCTGAAGCTTTCTTT.

V usage is TRBV30 and J usage is TRBJ2-7, with 7 bases matching TRBD2. This CDR3 contains 12 residues. CDR1 and CDR2 (germline): GTSNPN, SVGIG (reference sequence). The CDR3 is CAGEGLTYEQYF. For the CDR3, the DNA is TGTGCTGGGGAGGGATTAACCTACGAGCAGTACTTC.

This clone came up a few times. The V and J genes are TRBV5-6 and TRBJ2-5, with 16 bases lining up with TRBD2. The J segment lost 5 bases and the V segment lost 4 bases, leaving 2 bases of the junction unmatched. The CDR3 extends over 15 amino acids. Germline V gene sequence: CDR1 SGHDT, CDR2 YYEEEE. The CDR3 region is CASSGTSGRGETQYF. CDR3 nucleotide sequence: TGTGCCAGCAGCGGGACTAGCGGGAGGGGTGAGACCCAGTACTTC.

This clone was counted between two and nine times. The rearrangement joins TRBV9 to TRBJ2-3; 8 bases line up with TRBD2. This CDR3 spans 17 amino acids. Germline-derived CDR1 and CDR2 are SGDLS and YYNGEE. V gave up 7 bases and J gave up 6 bases; unmatched junction bases: 19. The CDR3 is CASAQREQRGHGDTQYF. The DNA of the CDR3 is TGTGCCAGCGCCCAACGGGAACAGCGGGGGCACGGGGATACGCAGTATTTT. Based on the CDR3 plus reference TRBV9 and TRBJ2-3, the full variable domain is DSGVTQTPKHLITATGQRVTLRCSPRSGDLSVYWYQQSLDQGLQFLIQYYNGEERAKGNILERFSAQQFPDLHSELNLSSLELGDSALYFCASAQREQRGHGDTQYFGPGTRLTVL.

This clone was picked up a small number of times. The DNA for the CDR3 is TGTGCCATCAATGACCAGGAGGACACTGAAGCTTTCTTT. Protein: CAINDQEDTEAFF. The chain has TRBV10-3 and TRBJ1-1; D gene unclear. This CDR3 region has 13 residues. The germline CDR1 and CDR2 sequences are ENHRY and SYGVKD. Trimming cost V 7 bases and J 3 bases, with 12 bases left between them.

The chain joins TRBV21-1 to TRBJ2-7; the D call TRBD2 from the table was never checked on the DNA. TRBV21-1 represents a pseudogene. The CDR3 is 15 residues long. The chain's CDR3 is CASFKVTSGSYEQYF. CDR3 nucleotides: TGTGCCAGCTTCAAGGTGACTAGCGGGAGCTACGAGCAGTACTTC.

This clone has more than one count but fewer than ten. The CDR3 sequence: CASSPQGLAAYEQYF. CDR3 nucleotide sequence: TGTGCCAGCAGCCCACAGGGACTAGCGGCCTACGAGCAGTACTTC. This chain links TRBV14 with TRBJ2-7, with 11 bases identical to TRBD2. The CDR3 is made up of 15 amino acids. Per germline, CDR1 SGHDN and CDR2 FVKESK. With 4 bases clipped from V and 2 bases from J, the junction kept 4 bases outside the gene matches.

This clone was detected only a few times. V usage is TRBV2 and J usage is TRBJ1-6; possibly TRBD1 for D (5 bases). Germline V gene sequence: CDR1 SNHLY, CDR2 FYNNEI. This CDR3 contains 15 residues. Trimming pared 1 base from V and 7 bases from J, leaving 11 bases between. This CDR3 reads CASSEGAGRNSPLHF. CDR3 nucleotides: TGTGCCAGCAGTGAAGGAGCAGGGAGGAATTCACCCCTCCACTTT.